The 16 T cell receptor beta chains reported below all come from one sample, sequenced in a study of CD8 T cells in ankylosing spondylitis (dated by TCRdb to between 2016 and 2019). The library was prepared using 5' RACE. The run used an Illumina HiSeq 2500. The public sequencing data were trimmed at Q25 with fastp and processed into clonotypes with MiXCR by TCRdb, which kept only in-frame beta chains. Rows are unified per CDR3 protein, each entry keeping the most common DNA and genes. For this sample there are a few hundred thousand distinct CDR3 sequences; 20% to 30% appear just once. The ten largest clonotypes hold 0.6% to 0.75% of the sample. The specimen was blood, either unsorted or a sorted T cell fraction (not recorded which). These receptors were taken from a male donor with ankylosing spondylitis or in good health (not recorded which).

The chain combines TRBV20-1 with TRBJ2-1, with D uncertain. The length of the CDR3 is 15 residues. Germline CDR1 reads DFQATT; CDR2 reads SNEGSKA (reference sequence). The V and J ends lost 5 bases and 0 bases respectively, with 14 bases between them. CDR3 sequence (DNA): TGCAGTGCTCAACCGGCGGAGAGCTCCTACAATGAGCAGTTCTTC. Its protein is CSAQPAESSYNEQFF.

This clonotype was detected many times. The chain is built from TRBV20-1 and TRBJ2-6, with D uncertain. Per germline, CDR1 DFQATT and CDR2 SNEGSKA (reference sequence). V was trimmed by 4 bases and J by 2 bases, leaving 6 bases between them. The length of the CDR3 is 13 residues. The CDR3 loop is CSAKYPGANVLTF. The CDR3 DNA reads TGCAGTGCTAAGTACCCTGGGGCCAACGTCCTGACTTTC.

This clonotype appeared many times. The chain carries TRBV20-1 and TRBJ2-1, with D unresolved. V was clipped by 0 bases and J by 7 bases, with 10 bases between them. This CDR3 has 13 residues. The germline gives CDR1 DFQATT, CDR2 SNEGSKA (reference sequence). CDR3 loop: CSARDGLSNEQFF. CDR3 bases: TGCAGTGCTAGAGATGGCCTGTCTAATGAGCAGTTCTTC.

The CDR3 bases are TGCAGTGCTAGAGAGGGCGGGTTCGGTGGCTACACCTTC. Translated: CSAREGGFGGYTF. This chain connects TRBV20-1 to TRBJ1-2; D ambiguous. Germline values: CDR1 DFQATT, CDR2 SNEGSKA (reference sequence). With 0 bases removed from V and 7 bases from J, the gap between germline ends came to 12 bases. The CDR3 totals 13 residues.

This clonotype has just a few counts. This chain uses TRBV10-3 with TRBJ1-2, with D possibly being TRBD1 (6 bases). From germline, CDR1 is ENHRY and CDR2 SYGVKD. This CDR3 has 13 residues. Deletions cut 5 bases from V and 2 bases from J, with 9 bases between. The CDR3 region is CAISYRVNYGYTF. The CDR3 DNA reads as TGTGCCATCAGTTACAGGGTAAACTATGGCTACACCTTC.

The genes are TRBV5-1 and TRBJ2-1, with TRBD1 matching over 8 bases. After removal of 1 base from V and 10 bases from J, the junction contained 4 bases not matched to a gene. Per the germline V gene, CDR1 is SGHRS and CDR2 is YFSETQ. The CDR3 runs 13 residues. The CDR3 DNA sequence: TGCGCCAGCAGCTTGAACCGGGACAGGGAGCAGTTCTTC. Protein sequence: CASSLNRDREQFF.

The genes are TRBV29-1 and TRBJ2-5, with D perhaps assigned TRBD1 or TRBD2 (5 bases each). This CDR3 is 13 amino acids long. Trimming cost V 5 bases and J 2 bases, with 12 bases left between them. The germline gives CDR1 SQVTM, CDR2 ANQGSEA. In DNA, the CDR3 is TGCAGCGTTTATGGGACCGAGCAAGAGACCCAGTACTTC. Protein product: CSVYGTEQETQYF.

The rearrangement uses TRBV7-2 and TRBJ2-1; 8 nucleotides line up with TRBD1. The CDR3 runs to 14 residues. The V and J ends lost 7 bases and 1 base, in that order; junction bases with no gene match: 3. Germline V gene data show CDR1 as SGHTA and CDR2 as FQGNSA. CDR3 DNA sequence: TGTGCCAGCAATCAGGGGGCATCCTACAATGAGCAGTTCTTC. Residues: CASNQGASYNEQFF.

At least ten counts were recorded for this clonotype. This rearrangement joins TRBV6-5 to TRBJ2-7, with D hard to call. The CDR3 covers 14 residues. The germline V gene encodes CDR1 MNHEY and CDR2 SVGAGI. Trimming left V 2 bases short and J 4 bases short, with 12 bases between. The CDR3 here is CASSYRAAIYEQYF. The CDR3 coding sequence is TGTGCCAGCAGTTACCGGGCGGCTATTTACGAGCAGTACTTC.

The chain uses TRBV28 and TRBJ2-7; a weak D match, TRBD2 (5 bases). V was clipped by 7 bases and J by 7 bases, with 11 bases between them. The CDR3 is made up of 11 amino acids. The V gene's germline CDR1 is MDHEN and CDR2 SYDVKM. Written as DNA, the CDR3 is TGTGCCAGCAAGAGGGTCGGAGAGCAGTACTTC. It specifies CASKRVGEQYF.

The CDR3 DNA sequence: TGCGCCAGCAGCTTACCAATACGACAACAGGGGTGGCTCGCCCTTGGGAATGAGCAGTTCTTC. Translation: CASSLPIRQQGWLALGNEQFF. This chain connects TRBV5-1 to TRBJ2-1, with TRBD1 matching 7 bases. The CDR3 is 21 residues long. J gave up 7 bases and V 2 bases, and 27 bases lay outside the gene matches. The germline V gene has CDR1 SGHRS and CDR2 YFSETQ.

In this sample, this clonotype turned up many times. The chain couples TRBV2 to TRBJ1-5, with D uncertain. The CDR3 runs 15 residues. The germline V and J ends were trimmed by 7 bases and 0 bases, with 13 bases remaining between them. Germline CDR1 SNHLY, CDR2 FYNNEI. The DNA of the CDR3 is TGTGCCAGCAAAGGTGGCAGGCCTAGCAATCAGCCCCAGCATTTT. This codes for CASKGGRPSNQPQHF.

The rearrangement links TRBV5-6 to TRBJ2-7; D is perhaps TRBD1 (6 bases). This CDR3 has 14 amino acids. CDR1 is SGHDT and CDR2 is YYEEEE in the germline V gene. Trimming took off 4 bases at V and 6 bases at J, with 17 bases between the two ends. CDR3 amino acids: CASSVRGLQSEQYF. The CDR3 DNA reads as TGTGCCAGCAGCGTCAGGGGTTTGCAAAGCGAGCAGTACTTC.

This clonotype has just a few counts. The chain joins TRBV29-1 to TRBJ2-5; 12 nucleotides line up with TRBD1. Trimming removed 6 bases from V and 7 bases from J; junction bases left unmatched: 9. The CDR3 totals 14 residues. The germline CDR1 and CDR2 sequences are SQVTM and ANQGSEA. The DNA for the CDR3 is TGCAGCGTCGCCGGGACAGGGGGCAGAGCGACCCAGTACTTC. Translation gives CSVAGTGGRATQYF.

Many counts were recorded for this clonotype. The J gene is TRBJ2-1, the V gene TRBV7-8; no firm D call. Per the germline V gene, CDR1 is SGHVS and CDR2 is FQNEAQ. V shed 5 bases and J shed 3 bases, with 11 bases lying between them. This CDR3 has 14 amino acids. CDR3 loop: CASSLYHDYNEQFF. CDR3 coding DNA: TGTGCCAGCAGCCTATACCACGACTACAATGAGCAGTTCTTC.

Many counts were recorded for this clonotype. DNA for the CDR3: TGTGCCAGCAGCCCCGGGGGGGGCCCATTGAAAAAACTGTTTTTT. Translating gives CASSPGGGPLKKLFF. This chain connects TRBV12-3 or TRBV12-4 to TRBJ1-4; the D gene is possibly TRBD1 (6 bases). This CDR3 contains 15 residues. The V end was cut by 6 bases, the J end by 9 bases, with 20 bases between.